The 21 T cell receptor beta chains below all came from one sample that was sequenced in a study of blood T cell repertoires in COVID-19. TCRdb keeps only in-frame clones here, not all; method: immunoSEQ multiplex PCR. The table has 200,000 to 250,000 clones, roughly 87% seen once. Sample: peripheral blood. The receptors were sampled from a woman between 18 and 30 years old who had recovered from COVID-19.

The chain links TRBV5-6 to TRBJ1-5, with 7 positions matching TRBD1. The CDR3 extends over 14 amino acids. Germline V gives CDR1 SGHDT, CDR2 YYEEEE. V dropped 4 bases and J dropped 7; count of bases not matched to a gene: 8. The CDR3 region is CASSRTGPGQPQHF. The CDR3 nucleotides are TGTGCCAGCAGCCGGACAGGTCCAGGGCAGCCCCAGCATTTT.

The CDR3 DNA follows: TGCAGCGTCCCAAGTCAGGGGGAGGAGGAGACTGAAGCTTTCTTT. Translating it yields CSVPSQGEEETEAFF. The chain links TRBV29-1 to TRBJ1-1, with 7 bases lining up with TRBD1. Germline CDR1 is SQVTM and CDR2 is ANQGSEA. Trimming cost V 6 bases and J 5 bases; bases outside gene matches: 15. The CDR3 consists of 15 residues.

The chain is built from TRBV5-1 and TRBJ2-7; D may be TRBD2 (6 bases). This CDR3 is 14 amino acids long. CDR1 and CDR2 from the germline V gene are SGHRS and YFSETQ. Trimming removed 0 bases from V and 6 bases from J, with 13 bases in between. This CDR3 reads CASSLEARGGEQYF. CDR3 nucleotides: TGCGCCAGCAGCTTGGAGGCCCGGGGAGGCGAGCAGTACTTC.

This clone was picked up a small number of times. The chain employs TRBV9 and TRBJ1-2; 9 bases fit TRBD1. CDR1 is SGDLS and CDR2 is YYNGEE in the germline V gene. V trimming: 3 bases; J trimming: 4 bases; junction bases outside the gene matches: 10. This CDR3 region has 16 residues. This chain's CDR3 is CASSETGTGFGYGYTF. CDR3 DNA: TGTGCCAGCAGCGAGACCGGGACAGGGTTCGGCTATGGCTACACCTTC. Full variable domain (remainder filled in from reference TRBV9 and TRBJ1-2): DSGVTQTPKHLITATGQRVTLRCSPRSGDLSVYWYQQSLDQGLQFLIQYYNGEERAKGNILERFSAQQFPDLHSELNLSSLELGDSALYFCASSETGTGFGYGYTFGSGTRLTVV.

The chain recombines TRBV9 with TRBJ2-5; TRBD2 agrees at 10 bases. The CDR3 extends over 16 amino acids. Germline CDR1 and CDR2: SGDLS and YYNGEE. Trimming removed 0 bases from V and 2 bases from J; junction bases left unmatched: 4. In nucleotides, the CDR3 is TGTGCCAGCAGCGTAGGTCTAGCGGGAGTTCAAGAGACCCAGTACTTC. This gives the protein CASSVGLAGVQETQYF.

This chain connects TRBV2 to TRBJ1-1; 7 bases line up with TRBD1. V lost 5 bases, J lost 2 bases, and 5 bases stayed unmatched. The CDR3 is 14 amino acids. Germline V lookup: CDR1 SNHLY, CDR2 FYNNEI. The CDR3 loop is CASSKGGANTEAFF. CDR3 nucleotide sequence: TGTGCCAGCAGTAAAGGGGGCGCTAACACTGAAGCTTTCTTT.

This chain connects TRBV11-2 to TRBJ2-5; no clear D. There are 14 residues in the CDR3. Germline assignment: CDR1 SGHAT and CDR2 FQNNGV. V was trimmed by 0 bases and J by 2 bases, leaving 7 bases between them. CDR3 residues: CASSLDAGQETQYF. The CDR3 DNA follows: TGTGCCAGCAGCTTAGACGCAGGACAAGAGACCCAGTACTTC.

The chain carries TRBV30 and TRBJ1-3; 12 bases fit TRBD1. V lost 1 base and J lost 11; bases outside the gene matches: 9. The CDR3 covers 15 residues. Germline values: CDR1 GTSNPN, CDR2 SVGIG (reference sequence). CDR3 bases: TGTGCCTGGAGTGAGGGACAGGGGGCAGGATACGCCATATATTTT. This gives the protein CAWSEGQGAGYAIYF.

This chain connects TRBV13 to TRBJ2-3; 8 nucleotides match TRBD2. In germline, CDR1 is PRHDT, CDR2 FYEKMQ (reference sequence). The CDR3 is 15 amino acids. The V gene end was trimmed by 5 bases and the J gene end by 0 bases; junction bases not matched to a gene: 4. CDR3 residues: CASSPQRESTDTQYF. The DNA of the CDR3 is TGTGCCAGCAGCCCTCAGCGGGAGAGCACAGATACGCAGTATTTT.

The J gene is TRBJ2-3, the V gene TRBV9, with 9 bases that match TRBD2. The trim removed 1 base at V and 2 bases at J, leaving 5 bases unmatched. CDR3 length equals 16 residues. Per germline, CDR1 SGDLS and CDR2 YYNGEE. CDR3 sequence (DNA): TGTGCCAGCAGCGTAACAGCGGGAGGATTCACAGATACGCAGTATTTT. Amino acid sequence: CASSVTAGGFTDTQYF. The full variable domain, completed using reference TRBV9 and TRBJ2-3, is DSGVTQTPKHLITATGQRVTLRCSPRSGDLSVYWYQQSLDQGLQFLIQYYNGEERAKGNILERFSAQQFPDLHSELNLSSLELGDSALYFCASSVTAGGFTDTQYFGPGTRLTVL.

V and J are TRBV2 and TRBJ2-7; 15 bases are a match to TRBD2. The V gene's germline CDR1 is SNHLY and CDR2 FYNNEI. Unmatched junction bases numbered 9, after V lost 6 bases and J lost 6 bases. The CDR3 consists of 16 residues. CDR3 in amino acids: CASSRAPGLAGGEQYF. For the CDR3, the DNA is TGTGCCAGCAGCCGAGCCCCGGGACTAGCGGGAGGCGAGCAGTACTTC. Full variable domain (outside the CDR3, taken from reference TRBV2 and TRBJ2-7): EPEVTQTPSHQVTQMGQEVILRCVPISNHLYFYWYRQILGQKVEFLVSFYNNEISEKSEIFDDQFSVERPDGSNFTLKIRSTKLEDSAMYFCASSRAPGLAGGEQYFGPGTRLTVT.

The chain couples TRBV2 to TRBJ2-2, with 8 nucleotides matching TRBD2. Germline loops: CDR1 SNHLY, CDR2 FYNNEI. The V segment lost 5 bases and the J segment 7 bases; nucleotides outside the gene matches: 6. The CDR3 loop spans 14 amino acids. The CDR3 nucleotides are TGTGCCAGCAGTCGGACTAGCAGGGGCGGGGAGCTGTTTTTT. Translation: CASSRTSRGGELFF.

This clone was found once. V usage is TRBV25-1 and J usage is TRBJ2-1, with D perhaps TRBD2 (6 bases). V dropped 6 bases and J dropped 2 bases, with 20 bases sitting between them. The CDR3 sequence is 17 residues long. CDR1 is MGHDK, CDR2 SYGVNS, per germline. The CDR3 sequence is CASSPLTGGLTYNEQFF. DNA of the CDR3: TGTGCCAGCAGCCCACTCACTGGGGGACTCACCTACAATGAGCAGTTCTTC.

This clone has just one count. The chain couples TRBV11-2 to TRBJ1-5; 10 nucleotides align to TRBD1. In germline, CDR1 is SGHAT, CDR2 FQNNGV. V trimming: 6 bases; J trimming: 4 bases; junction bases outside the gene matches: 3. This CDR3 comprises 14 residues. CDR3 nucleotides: TGTGCCAGCAGTTGGACAGGGGGAAATCAGCCCCAGCATTTT. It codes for CASSWTGGNQPQHF. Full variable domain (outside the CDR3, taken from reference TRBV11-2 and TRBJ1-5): EAGVAQSPRYKIIEKRQSVAFWCNPISGHATLYWYQQILGQGPKLLIQFQNNGVVDDSQLPKDRFSAERLKGVDSTLKIQPAKLEDSAVYLCASSWTGGNQPQHFGDGTRLSIL.

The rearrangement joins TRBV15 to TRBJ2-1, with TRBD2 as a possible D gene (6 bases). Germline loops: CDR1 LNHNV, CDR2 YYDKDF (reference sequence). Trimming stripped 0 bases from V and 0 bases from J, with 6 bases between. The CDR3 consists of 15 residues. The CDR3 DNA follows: TGTGCCACCAGCAGAGAAGCGGGCTCCTACAATGAGCAGTTCTTC. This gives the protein CATSREAGSYNEQFF.

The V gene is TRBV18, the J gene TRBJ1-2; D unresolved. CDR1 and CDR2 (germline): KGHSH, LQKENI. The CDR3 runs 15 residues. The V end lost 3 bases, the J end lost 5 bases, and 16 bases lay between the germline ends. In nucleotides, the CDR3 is TGTGCCAGCTCACCCCCGGGAGCACACACTTATGGCTACACCTTC. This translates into CASSPPGAHTYGYTF.

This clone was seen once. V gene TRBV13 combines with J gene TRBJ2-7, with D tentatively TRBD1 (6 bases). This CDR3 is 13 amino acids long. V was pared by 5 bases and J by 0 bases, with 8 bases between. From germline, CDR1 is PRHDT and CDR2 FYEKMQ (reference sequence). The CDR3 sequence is CASSEQGSYEQYF. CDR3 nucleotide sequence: TGTGCCAGCAGCGAACAGGGCTCCTACGAGCAGTACTTC.

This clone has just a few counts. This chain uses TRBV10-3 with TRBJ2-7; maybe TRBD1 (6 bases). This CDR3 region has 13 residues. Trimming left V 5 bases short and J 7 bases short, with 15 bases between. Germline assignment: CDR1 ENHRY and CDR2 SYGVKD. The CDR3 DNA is TGTGCCATCAGTAGGACAGAGCTGAGGGAGCAGTACTTC. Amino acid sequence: CAISRTELREQYF.

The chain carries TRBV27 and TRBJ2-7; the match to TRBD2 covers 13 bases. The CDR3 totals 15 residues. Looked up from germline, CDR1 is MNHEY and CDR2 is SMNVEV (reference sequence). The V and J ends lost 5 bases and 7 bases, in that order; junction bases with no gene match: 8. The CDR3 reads CASSPTTSGRREQYF. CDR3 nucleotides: TGTGCCAGCAGTCCGACGACTAGCGGGAGGCGTGAGCAGTACTTC.

The CDR3 DNA is TGCGCCAGCAGCCTAAGCGGCGGAGGCACCGGGGAGCTGTTTTTT. Translation: CASSLSGGGTGELFF. J is TRBJ2-2 and V is TRBV4-3, with TRBD2 as a possible D gene (5 bases). Germline V lookup: CDR1 LGHNA, CDR2 YSLEER. V was pared by 4 bases and J by 4 bases, with 13 bases between. There are 15 residues in the CDR3.

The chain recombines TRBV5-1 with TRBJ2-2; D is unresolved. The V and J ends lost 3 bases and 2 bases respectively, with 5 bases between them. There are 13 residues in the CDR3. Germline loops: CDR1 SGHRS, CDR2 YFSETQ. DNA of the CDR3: TGCGCCAGCAGCTACAGTAACACCGGGGAGCTGTTTTTT. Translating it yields CASSYSNTGELFF.